Listed here are 21 T cell receptor beta chains from one sample, sequenced in a study of cytomegalovirus exposure and HLA in healthy donors. PCR used 60 Vbeta primers and 13 Jbeta primers. Profiling relied on immunoSEQ multiplex PCR, and the TCRdb table lists in-frame clones only, not all of them. The sample carries approximately 150,000 clones, 70% to 85% recorded once. Sequences were obtained from PBMCs. Receptor source: a woman aged 40 to 50 in good health and CMV-seronegative.

J is TRBJ1-5 and V is TRBV28; 9 bases fit TRBD1. V gave up 3 bases and J gave up 2 bases; unmatched junction bases: 14. Per the germline V gene, CDR1 is MDHEN and CDR2 is SYDVKM. CDR3 size: 19 residues. The CDR3 nucleotides are TGTGCCAGCAGTTTTTTGGGACAGGGCGAAAAGTGGGGCAATCAGCCCCAGCATTTT. Protein: CASSFLGQGEKWGNQPQHF. The full variable domain, with the rest looked up from reference TRBV28 and TRBJ1-5, is DVKVTQSSRYLVKRTGEKVFLECVQDMDHENMFWYRQDPGLGLRLIYFSYDVKMKEKGDIPEGYSVSREKKERFSLILESASTNQTSMYLCASSFLGQGEKWGNQPQHFGDGTRLSIL.

The V and J genes are TRBV4-3 and TRBJ2-7; 11 nucleotides align to TRBD2. V shed 2 bases, J shed 2 bases, and the junction held 2 bases outside the gene matches. The CDR3 contains 15 residues. The germline V gene encodes CDR1 LGHNA and CDR2 YSLEER. DNA of the CDR3: TGCGCCAGCAGCCAAATAGCGGGAGGGCCCTACGAGCAGTACTTC. Translating gives CASSQIAGGPYEQYF.

The CDR3 region is CASSLAGTRTYEQYF. CDR3 DNA sequence: TGTGCCAGCAGCTTGGCCGGGACTCGAACCTACGAGCAGTACTTC. The chain joins TRBV5-5 to TRBJ2-7, with a weak D call TRBD2 (6 bases). This CDR3 has 15 residues. V gave up 0 bases and J gave up 2 bases, with 12 bases separating them. Germline CDR1 and CDR2: SGHKS and YYEKEE (reference sequence).

The V gene is TRBV29-1, the J gene TRBJ1-1, with D possibly TRBD1 on 6 matching bases. The CDR3 covers 14 residues. Germline V gene lookup returns CDR1 SQVTM and CDR2 ANQGSEA. Trimming removed 4 bases at V and 0 bases at J, with 12 bases between. The CDR3 protein is CSVVSAGVNTEAFF. The CDR3 nucleotides read TGCAGCGTTGTTTCGGCAGGGGTGAACACTGAAGCTTTCTTT.

The J gene is TRBJ1-5, the V gene TRBV28; TRBD1 aligns across 10 bases. The CDR3 extends over 14 amino acids. The germline gives CDR1 MDHEN, CDR2 SYDVKM. J lost 2 bases, V lost 8 bases, and 3 bases had no gene match. The CDR3 DNA reads as TGTGCCAGCGCCGGGACAGGGGGCAATCAGCCCCAGCATTTT. Residues: CASAGTGGNQPQHF.

The chain employs TRBV6-5 and TRBJ2-4, with D perhaps TRBD1 (5 bases). The germline CDR1 and CDR2 sequences are MNHEY and SVGAGI. This CDR3 is 15 amino acids long. V lost 7 bases and J 0 bases, leaving 13 bases between the germline ends. The CDR3 coding sequence is TGTGCCAGCACCCCCCAGGGATTAGCCAAAAACATTCAGTACTTC. Its translation is CASTPQGLAKNIQYF.

The chain joins TRBV27 to TRBJ1-2, with D perhaps matching TRBD1 (6 bases). Germline CDR1 MNHEY, CDR2 SMNVEV (reference sequence). Trimming cost V 6 bases and J 4 bases, with 12 bases left between them. This CDR3 region has 13 residues. CDR3 in amino acids: CASRPRGSYGYTF. For the CDR3, the DNA is TGTGCCAGCAGGCCCAGGGGATCCTATGGCTACACCTTC.

The chain combines TRBV4-3 with TRBJ1-5; D remains unclear. CDR1 and CDR2 (germline): LGHNA, YSLEER. This CDR3 is built from 14 residues. Trimming took 4 bases from V and 3 from J, leaving 10 bases between them. The CDR3 bases are TGCGCCAGCAGCCGCAACCGGGACAATCAGCCCCAGCATTTT. Protein sequence: CASSRNRDNQPQHF.

V usage is TRBV18 and J usage is TRBJ1-3, with 7 bases lining up with TRBD1. This CDR3 is built from 16 residues. With 3 bases clipped from V and 1 base from J, the junction kept 6 bases outside the gene matches. Germline-derived CDR1 and CDR2 are KGHSH and LQKENI. The CDR3 spells CASSPGTGASGNTIYF. The CDR3 DNA is TGTGCCAGCTCACCTGGAACAGGGGCATCTGGAAACACCATATATTTT. Full variable domain (outside the CDR3, taken from reference TRBV18 and TRBJ1-3): NAGVMQNPRHLVRRRGQEARLRCSPMKGHSHVYWYRQLPEEGLKFMVYLQKENIIDESGMPKERFSAEFPKEGPSILRIQQVVRGDSAAYFCASSPGTGASGNTIYFGEGSWLTVV.

This clone came up a few times. The chain joins TRBV18 to TRBJ2-1, with D possibly TRBD2 on 5 matching bases. Germline V lookup: CDR1 KGHSH, CDR2 LQKENI. This CDR3 comprises 14 residues. V lost 5 bases, J lost 9 bases, and 17 bases lay in between. The CDR3 sequence is CASSERLGGGEQFF. The CDR3 nucleotides read TGTGCCAGCTCAGAACGGTTAGGAGGTGGTGAGCAGTTCTTC.

This clone was seen only a few times. The chain employs TRBV7-3 and TRBJ2-2; 8 nucleotides align to TRBD2. V trimming: 3 bases; J trimming: 6 bases; junction bases outside the gene matches: 6. Germline CDR1 and CDR2: SGHTA and FQGTGA. CDR3 length: 15 residues. The CDR3 DNA sequence: TGTGCCAGCAGCTTTTCCCGGGGGGGGGCCGGGGAGCTGTTTTTT. It encodes CASSFSRGGAGELFF.

The J gene is TRBJ2-7, the V gene TRBV7-7, with D possibly matching TRBD2 (5 bases). The CDR3 contains 14 residues. Trimming shortened V by 2 bases and J by 7 bases, and 15 bases separated the two germline ends. Germline V lookup: CDR1 SSHAT, CDR2 FNYEAQ (reference sequence). The CDR3 loop is CASSLSGVGGEQYF. CDR3 nucleotides: TGTGCCAGCAGCTTATCCGGGGTAGGTGGGGAGCAGTACTTC.

V is TRBV7-2 and J is TRBJ2-1; TRBD2 matches at 10 bases. Trimming removed 0 bases from V and 4 bases from J; junction bases left unmatched: 12. This CDR3 comprises 19 residues. The germline CDR1 and CDR2 sequences are SGHTA and FQGNSA. The CDR3 nucleotides read TGTGCCAGCAGCTTAGCGCTTGTTCAAGGACTAGCGGAGTACAATGAGCAGTTCTTC. This codes for CASSLALVQGLAEYNEQFF.

This rearrangement joins TRBV27 to TRBJ1-3; 7 nucleotides align to TRBD1. V was clipped by 3 bases and J by 2 bases; unmatched bases: 1. The CDR3 spans 14 residues. Germline assignment: CDR1 MNHEY and CDR2 SMNVEV (reference sequence). The CDR3 loop is CASSFDRAGNTIYF. The CDR3 nucleotides read TGTGCCAGCAGTTTTGACAGGGCTGGAAACACCATATATTTT.

The rearrangement links TRBV20-1 to TRBJ2-7; D is perhaps TRBD1 (6 bases). The CDR3 runs to 11 residues. The germline V gene encodes CDR1 DFQATT and CDR2 SNEGSKA (reference sequence). Between the trimmed V and J ends, which lost 5 bases and 7 bases, there was a span of 12 bases. CDR3 sequence: CSAARGGEQYF. CDR3 bases: TGCAGTGCTGCCAGGGGTGGAGAGCAGTACTTC.

This chain links TRBV5-5 with TRBJ2-7; D uncertain. The CDR3 runs 13 residues. Trimming removed 1 base at V and 7 bases at J, with 12 bases between. The germline V gene encodes CDR1 SGHKS and CDR2 YYEKEE (reference sequence). The CDR3 loop is CASSLRYLPEQYF. CDR3 sequence (DNA): TGTGCCAGCAGCTTGAGATACCTACCTGAGCAGTACTTC.

The chain joins TRBV7-9 to TRBJ2-4, with D possibly matching TRBD1 (5 bases). The ends were cut back, 6 bases at V and 6 bases at J, with 15 bases in the middle. Germline V gene data show CDR1 as SEHNR and CDR2 as FQNEAQ (reference sequence). This CDR3 spans 14 amino acids. DNA of the CDR3: TGTGCCAGCAGTGGGGCCCGGAACGGAAACATTCAGTACTTC. It yields the protein CASSGARNGNIQYF.

This chain uses TRBV2 with TRBJ1-4; the D is unclear. Germline V CDR1 and CDR2: SNHLY, FYNNEI. With 3 bases removed from V and 8 bases from J, the gap between germline ends came to 13 bases. The CDR3 contains 14 residues. Here the CDR3 reads CASSDREIGEKLFF. The CDR3 DNA sequence: TGTGCCAGCAGTGATAGGGAGATCGGCGAAAAACTGTTTTTT.

This clone was picked up one time. This sequence joins TRBV27 and TRBJ2-4; D gene unclear. V was shortened by 10 bases and J by 0 bases, with 13 bases between the two germline ends. This CDR3 is built from 14 residues. Per germline, CDR1 MNHEY and CDR2 SMNVEV (reference sequence). CDR3 in DNA: TGTGCCACCCACCTACTCTTAGCCAAAAACATTCAGTACTTC. Its protein is CATHLLLAKNIQYF.

The V call is TRBV28, the J call TRBJ1-2; TRBD1 is a possible D gene (5 bases). The germline V and J ends were trimmed by 2 bases and 2 bases, with 9 bases remaining between them. This CDR3 is built from 14 residues. From germline, CDR1 is MDHEN and CDR2 SYDVKM. CDR3: CASSLTGGNYGYTF. The CDR3 DNA reads as TGTGCCAGCAGTTTAACGGGGGGGAACTATGGCTACACCTTC.

The chain joins TRBV5-4 to TRBJ1-2; D gene ambiguous. The CDR3 contains 16 residues. The V gene lost 4 bases and the J gene lost 8 bases, with 24 bases spanning the gap. CDR1 and CDR2 (germline): SGHNT, YYREEE (reference sequence). The CDR3 DNA sequence: TGTGCCAGCAGCCCTACCCGAGGGATAGGGTCCAACGGCTACACCTTC. It specifies CASSPTRGIGSNGYTF.